Following are 17 T cell receptor beta chains from one sample sequenced in a study of T-cell reconstitution after alpha-beta-depleted transplantation in children. A library of TCRbeta sequences, prepared with unique molecular identifiers, was generated. From the PCR reads, TCRdb called clonotypes with MiXCR, one entry per CDR3 protein. In the table there are hundreds of thousands of distinct CDR3 sequences, approximately 10% of which are singletons. The sample consisted of PBMCs from the stem cell graft donor, taken from the stem cell graft. These receptors came from a human donor who donated a stem cell graft to a child with acute lymphoblastic leukemia.

This clonotype has ten or more counts. CDR3: CATRPLGESYNEQFF. The DNA of the CDR3 is TGTGCCACCAGACCCCTTGGAGAGTCCTACAATGAGCAGTTCTTC. The rearrangement joins TRBV15 to TRBJ2-1; D unresolved. The germline V gene has CDR1 LNHNV and CDR2 YYDKDF (reference sequence). This CDR3 has 15 residues. Between the trimmed V and J ends, which lost 6 bases and 1 base, there was a span of 13 bases.

This clonotype was observed a handful of times. This chain uses TRBV5-1 with TRBJ1-2; D is unclear. Trimming took 3 bases from V and 0 from J, leaving 18 bases between them. CDR1 and CDR2 (germline): SGHRS, YFSETQ. The CDR3 has 17 residues. The CDR3 spells CASSSKINWTANYGYTF. In DNA, the CDR3 is TGCGCCAGCAGCTCGAAAATAAACTGGACGGCTAACTATGGCTACACCTTC.

In its sample, this clonotype was seen a few times. The V call is TRBV6-5, the J call TRBJ1-5; D is unclear. Trimming removed 1 base from V and 4 bases from J, with 8 bases in between. The CDR3 has 14 residues. CDR1 MNHEY and CDR2 SVGAGI come from the germline V gene. In DNA form, the CDR3 reads TGTGCCAGCAGTTACTTATCTTCTAATCAGCCCCAGCATTTT. Protein: CASSYLSSNQPQHF.

This clonotype has ten or more counts. The V and J genes are TRBV3-1 and TRBJ2-5; D is unresolved. The CDR3 consists of 16 residues. The V and J ends lost 4 bases and 4 bases respectively, with 19 bases between them. Per germline, CDR1 LGHDT and CDR2 YNNKEL (reference sequence). The CDR3 nucleotides read TGTGCCAGCAGCCCACTCCCCAGGCCAGCAGCAGAGACCCAGTACTTC. Its translation: CASSPLPRPAAETQYF.

J is TRBJ1-2 and V is TRBV12-3 or TRBV12-4; the D gene is possibly TRBD1 (6 bases). This CDR3 spans 16 amino acids. The V and J ends lost 5 bases and 4 bases respectively, with 20 bases between them. The DNA for the CDR3 is TGTGCCAGCAGTATCCTACTAGGGGGGGAGGGCTATGGCTACACCTTC. The encoded protein is CASSILLGGEGYGYTF.

This clonotype was seen at least ten times. V and J are TRBV27 and TRBJ1-2; 8 bases match TRBD1. Germline V gene lookup returns CDR1 MNHEY and CDR2 SMNVEV (reference sequence). The CDR3 consists of 16 residues. The V gene end was trimmed by 5 bases and the J gene end by 5 bases; junction bases not matched to a gene: 13. This chain's CDR3 is CASSRLRTGRVYGYTF. DNA of the CDR3: TGTGCCAGCAGTCGTCTTAGGACAGGGAGGGTGTATGGCTACACCTTC.

This clonotype came up a few times. The gene calls are TRBV7-7 and TRBJ2-2, with 10 bases aligning to TRBD1. The CDR3 loop spans 15 amino acids. Unmatched junction bases numbered 8, after V lost 8 bases and J lost 5 bases. Germline V gene sequence: CDR1 SSHAT, CDR2 FNYEAQ (reference sequence). Here the CDR3 reads CASGVPGQGTGELFF. CDR3 coding DNA: TGTGCCAGCGGCGTCCCGGGACAGGGGACCGGGGAGCTGTTTTTT. Drawing the rest from reference TRBV7-7 and TRBJ2-2, the complete variable domain is GAGVSQSPRYKVTKRGQDVTLRCDPISSHATLYWYQQALGQGPEFLTYFNYEAQPDKSGLPSDRFSAERPEGSISTLTIQRTEQRDSAMYRCASGVPGQGTGELFFGEGSRLTVL.

This clonotype was seen a handful of times. The chain joins TRBV6-2 or TRBV6-3 to TRBJ2-3; D is perhaps TRBD1 or TRBD2 (5 bases each). The CDR3 sequence is 16 residues long. Trimming cost V 10 bases and J 3 bases, with 23 bases left between them. Germline V gene sequence: CDR1 MNHEY, CDR2 SVGEGT. The CDR3 DNA follows: TGTGCCATCTCTCCCGCCGGGACCATGGGGACAGATACGCAGTATTTT. Protein: CAISPAGTMGTDTQYF.

This clonotype appeared many times. This chain joins TRBV24-1 and TRBJ2-7, with TRBD2 matching 11 bases. The CDR3 covers 16 residues. The J segment lost 2 bases and the V segment lost 3 bases, leaving 5 bases of the junction unmatched. Germline V gene sequence: CDR1 KGHDR, CDR2 SFDVKD. CDR3 sequence (DNA): TGTGCCACCAGTGATCCCACTAGCGGGAGTACCTACGAGCAGTACTTC. It codes for CATSDPTSGSTYEQYF.

V gene TRBV6-5 combines with J gene TRBJ2-7; the match to TRBD1 covers 7 bases. The germline gives CDR1 MNHEY, CDR2 SVGAGI. Trimming at V came to 6 bases and at J to 3 bases, leaving 11 bases not matched to a gene. This CDR3 is built from 15 residues. The CDR3 coding sequence is TGTGCCAGCAGGCCGGGACAGTTCGCCGGCTACGAGCAGTACTTC. Encoded protein: CASRPGQFAGYEQYF.

This clonotype has a handful of counts. The chain combines TRBV29-1 with TRBJ1-2; D is uncertain. CDR3 length equals 12 residues. Trimming removed 8 bases at V and 4 bases at J, with 14 bases between. CDR1 and CDR2 from the germline V gene are SQVTM and ANQGSEA. CDR3 region: CSSSPGLYGYTF. For the CDR3, the DNA is TGCAGCTCCTCCCCTGGACTCTATGGCTACACCTTC.

J is TRBJ1-2 and V is TRBV28, with 7 bases aligning to TRBD1. The germline V gene encodes CDR1 MDHEN and CDR2 SYDVKM. The V and J ends lost 2 bases and 3 bases, in that order; junction bases with no gene match: 9. The CDR3 has 16 residues. The CDR3 protein is CASSLPVGQADYGYTF. The CDR3 DNA reads as TGTGCCAGCAGTTTACCCGTCGGACAGGCGGACTATGGCTACACCTTC.

In its sample, this clonotype was seen a few times. The chain carries TRBV4-2 and TRBJ1-2, with D tentatively TRBD1 (6 bases). Between the trimmed V and J ends, which lost 0 bases and 8 bases, there was a span of 19 bases. The CDR3 consists of 16 residues. CDR1 and CDR2 from the germline V gene are LGHNA and YNFKEQ. CDR3 coding DNA: TGTGCCAGCAGCCAAGATAATGGGGGACACCAGGGGGGCTACACCTTC. Translated: CASSQDNGGHQGGYTF.

This clonotype was observed a few times. The chain couples TRBV20-1 to TRBJ1-6, with 7 nucleotides matching TRBD1. The germline gives CDR1 DFQATT, CDR2 SNEGSKA (reference sequence). The CDR3 is 13 amino acids. The trim removed 5 bases at V and 7 bases at J, leaving 5 bases unmatched. The CDR3 coding sequence is TGCAGTGCTGTACCGACAGGGAATTCACCCCTCCACTTT. Translation gives CSAVPTGNSPLHF.

This rearrangement joins TRBV11-2 to TRBJ2-1, with a possible D match to TRBD2 (5 bases). Trimming stripped 5 bases from V and 0 bases from J, with 14 bases between. The CDR3 runs to 16 residues. Germline CDR1 reads SGHAT; CDR2 reads FQNNGV. The CDR3 spells CASSTPRGSSYNEQFF. The CDR3 region has the DNA TGTGCCAGCAGCACACCTAGAGGGAGCTCCTACAATGAGCAGTTCTTC.

This clonotype appeared a few times. The chain uses TRBV5-1 and TRBJ1-3; no definite D call. This CDR3 spans 16 amino acids. Germline lookup yields CDR1 SGHRS and CDR2 YFSETQ. V was pared by 4 bases and J by 4 bases, with 18 bases between. The CDR3 nucleotides are TGCGCCAGCAGCGGAGAGGGTGGGCCCGAGGGAAACACCATATATTTT. Translated: CASSGEGGPEGNTIYF. Supplemented by reference TRBV5-1 and TRBJ1-3, the full variable domain reads KAGVTQTPRYLIKTRGQQVTLSCSPISGHRSVSWYQQTPGQGLQFLFEYFSETQRNKGNFPGRFSGRQFSNSRSEMNVSTLELGDSALYLCASSGEGGPEGNTIYFGEGSWLTVV.

The chain has TRBV19 and TRBJ2-1; 8 bases line up with TRBD2. This CDR3 has 18 amino acids. V was pared by 6 bases and J by 3 bases, with 16 bases of the junction left unmatched. The germline V gene encodes CDR1 LNHDA and CDR2 SQIVND (reference sequence). The CDR3 region has the DNA TGTGCCAGTAGAGGGGCGGGCCTTAGCGGGGCTCACTACAATGAGCAGTTCTTC. Protein sequence: CASRGAGLSGAHYNEQFF.